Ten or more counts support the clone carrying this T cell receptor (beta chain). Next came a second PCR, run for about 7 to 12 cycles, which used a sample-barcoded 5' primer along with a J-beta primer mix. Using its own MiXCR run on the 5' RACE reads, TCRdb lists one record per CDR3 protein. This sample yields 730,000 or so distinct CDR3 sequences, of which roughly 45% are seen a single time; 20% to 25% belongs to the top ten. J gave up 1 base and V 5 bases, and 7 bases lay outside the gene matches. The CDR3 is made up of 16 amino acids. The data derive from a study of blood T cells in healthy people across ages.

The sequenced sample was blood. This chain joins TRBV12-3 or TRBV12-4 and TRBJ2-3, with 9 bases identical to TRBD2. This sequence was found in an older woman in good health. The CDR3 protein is CASSELAGSGTDTQYF. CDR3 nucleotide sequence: TGTGCCAGCAGTGAGCTAGCGGGAAGCGGCACAGATACGCAGTATTTT.